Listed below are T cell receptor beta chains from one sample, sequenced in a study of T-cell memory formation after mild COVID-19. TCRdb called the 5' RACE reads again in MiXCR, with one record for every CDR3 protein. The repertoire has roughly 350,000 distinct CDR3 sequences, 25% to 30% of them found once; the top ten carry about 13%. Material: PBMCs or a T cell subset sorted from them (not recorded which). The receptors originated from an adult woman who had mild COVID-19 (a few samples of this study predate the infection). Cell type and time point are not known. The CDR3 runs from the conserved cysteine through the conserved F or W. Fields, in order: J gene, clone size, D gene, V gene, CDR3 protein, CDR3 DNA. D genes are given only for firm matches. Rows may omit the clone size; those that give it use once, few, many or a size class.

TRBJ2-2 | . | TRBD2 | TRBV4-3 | CASSQDKFSGSFTGELFF | TGCGCCAGCAGCCAAGATAAATTCAGCGGGAGCTTCACCGGGGAGCTGTTTTTT
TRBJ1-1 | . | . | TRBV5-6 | CASSLDPDGEAFF | TGTGCCAGCAGCTTGGACCCCGACGGAGAAGCTTTCTTT
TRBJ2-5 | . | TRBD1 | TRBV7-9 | CASSARTGQETQYF | TGTGCCAGCAGCGCCCGGACAGGACAAGAGACCCAGTACTTC
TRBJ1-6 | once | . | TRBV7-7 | CASSLRNSPLHF | TGTGCTAGCAGCTTGCGGAATTCACCCCTCCACTTT
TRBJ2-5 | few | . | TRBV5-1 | CASSFPGAETQYF | TGCGCCAGCAGCTTTCCCGGCGCAGAGACCCAGTACTTC
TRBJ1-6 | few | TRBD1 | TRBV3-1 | CASSQVSGGYSPLHF | TGTGCCAGCAGCCAAGTATCAGGGGGCTACTCACCCCTCCACTTT
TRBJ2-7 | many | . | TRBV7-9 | CASSLAGTATYEQYF | TGTGCCAGCAGCTTAGCGGGTACGGCTACCTACGAGCAGTACTTC
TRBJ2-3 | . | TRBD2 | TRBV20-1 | CSATVGAGGADTQYF | TGCAGTGCTACCGTGGGGGCGGGAGGAGCGGATACGCAGTATTTT
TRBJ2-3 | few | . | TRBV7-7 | CASSLRSSTFRGTDTQYF | TGTGCCAGCAGCTTACGGTCTAGCACATTCAGGGGCACAGATACGCAGTATTTT
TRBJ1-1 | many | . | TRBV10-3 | CAISTPGRRNTEAFF | TGTGCCATCAGCACCCCGGGGCGCCGAAACACTGAAGCTTTCTTT
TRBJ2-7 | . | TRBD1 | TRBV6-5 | CASSSTGLAREQYF | TGTGCCAGCAGTTCGACAGGGTTAGCGCGCGAGCAGTACTTC
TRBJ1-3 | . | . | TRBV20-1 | CSARVHRVSGNTIYF | TGCAGTGCTAGAGTTCACAGGGTCTCTGGAAACACCATATATTTT
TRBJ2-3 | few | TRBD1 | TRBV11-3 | CASSPGDRGIADTQYF | TGTGCCAGCAGCCCCGGGGACAGGGGTATCGCAGATACGCAGTATTTT
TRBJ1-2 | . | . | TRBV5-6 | CASSLGQGQGGYTF | TGTGCCAGCAGCTTGGGGCAGGGACAAGGAGGCTACACCTTC
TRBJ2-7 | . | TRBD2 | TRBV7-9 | CASSPKLAGGPYEQYF | TGTGCCAGCAGCCCCAAACTAGCGGGGGGCCCCTACGAGCAGTACTTC
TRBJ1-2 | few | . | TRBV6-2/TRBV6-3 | CASSYTTGRAQGYTF | TGTGCCAGCAGTTACACGACTGGGAGGGCGCAGGGCTACACCTTC
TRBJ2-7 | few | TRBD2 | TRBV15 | CATSLPGGGYEQYF | TGTGCCACCAGCTTACCGGGCGGGGGCTACGAGCAGTACTTC
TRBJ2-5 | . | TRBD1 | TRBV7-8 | CASSPHRGKQETQYF | TGTGCCAGCAGCCCCCACAGGGGAAAACAAGAGACCCAGTACTTC
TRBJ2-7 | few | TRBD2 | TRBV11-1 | CASSFHPETSGSYEQYF | TGTGCCAGCAGCTTTCACCCGGAGACTAGCGGCTCCTACGAGCAGTACTTC
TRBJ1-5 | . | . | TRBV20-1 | CSARSAGSSNQPQHF | TGCAGTGCTAGATCGGCAGGTAGTAGCAATCAGCCCCAGCATTTT
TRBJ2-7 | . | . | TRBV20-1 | CSARVWPTLDEQYF | TGCAGTGCTAGAGTGTGGCCTACGTTGGACGAGCAGTACTTC
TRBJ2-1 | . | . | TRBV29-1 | CSVDRTWRVSGEQFF | TGCAGCGTGGACCGGACATGGAGGGTTTCGGGGGAGCAGTTCTTC
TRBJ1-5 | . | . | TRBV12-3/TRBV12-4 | CASSLLGDGQPQHF | TGTGCCAGCAGTTTGTTGGGAGATGGTCAGCCCCAGCATTTT
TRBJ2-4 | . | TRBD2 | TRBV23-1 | CAGGLAGLIKNIQYF | TGCGCCGGGGGACTAGCGGGGCTAATCAAAAACATTCAGTACTTC
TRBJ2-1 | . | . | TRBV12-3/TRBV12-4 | CASSPASRENEQFF | TGTGCCAGCAGCCCGGCGTCTAGAGAGAATGAGCAGTTCTTC
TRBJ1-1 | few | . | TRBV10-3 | CAISDREAKNTEAFF | TGTGCCATCAGTGACCGGGAGGCGAAGAACACTGAAGCTTTCTTT
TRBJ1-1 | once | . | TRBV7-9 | CALQGVNTEAFF | TGTGCATTACAGGGTGTGAACACTGAAGCTTTCTTT
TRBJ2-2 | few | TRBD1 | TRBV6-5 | CASGDSFSTGELFF | TGTGCCAGCGGGGACAGTTTCAGCACCGGGGAGCTGTTTTTT
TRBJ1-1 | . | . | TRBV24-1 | CATQGSRTEAFF | TGTGCCACTCAGGGGTCGCGGACTGAAGCTTTCTTT
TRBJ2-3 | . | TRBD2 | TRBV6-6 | CASRNRNFSGGPTDTQYF | TGTGCCAGCAGAAATAGGAATTTTAGCGGGGGCCCCACAGATACGCAGTATTTT
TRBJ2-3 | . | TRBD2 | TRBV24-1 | CATSDFAGGGLTQYF | TGTGCCACCAGTGATTTTGCGGGAGGCGGACTTACGCAGTATTTT
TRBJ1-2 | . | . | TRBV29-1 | CSVGFGPSEGDGYTF | TGCAGCGTTGGATTTGGGCCCAGTGAAGGGGATGGCTACACCTTC
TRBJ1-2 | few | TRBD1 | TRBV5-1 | CASRSRGQGKDYGYTF | TGCGCCAGCAGGAGTCGGGGACAGGGGAAAGACTATGGCTACACCTTC
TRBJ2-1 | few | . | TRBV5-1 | CASSLVPRDEQFF | TGCGCCAGCAGCTTGGTACCCCGAGATGAGCAGTTCTTC
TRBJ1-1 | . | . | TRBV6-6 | CASLRGATEAFF | TGTGCCAGTTTGCGAGGGGCCACTGAAGCTTTCTTT
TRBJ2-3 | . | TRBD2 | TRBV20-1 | CSAIGTSGRGATGDTQYF | TGCAGTGCTATAGGGACTAGCGGGAGAGGGGCCACTGGAGATACGCAGTATTTT
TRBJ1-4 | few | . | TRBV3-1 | CASSQAEKLFF | TGTGCCAGCAGCCAAGCCGAAAAACTGTTTTTT
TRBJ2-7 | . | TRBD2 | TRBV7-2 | CASSSGTSGKFYEQYF | TGTGCCAGCAGCTCCGGGACTAGCGGAAAATTCTACGAGCAGTACTTC
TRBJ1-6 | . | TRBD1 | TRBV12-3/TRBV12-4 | CASAYGGGSPLHF | TGTGCCAGCGCCTACGGAGGGGGCTCACCCCTCCACTTT
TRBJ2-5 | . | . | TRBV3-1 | CASSQDHRQETQYF | TGTGCCAGCAGCCAAGATCATAGACAAGAGACCCAGTACTTC
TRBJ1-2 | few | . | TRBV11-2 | CASSLGTVRGYTF | TGTGCCAGCAGCTTAGGTACAGTACGTGGCTACACCTTC
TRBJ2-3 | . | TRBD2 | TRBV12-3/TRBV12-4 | CASTGRDFSTDTQYF | TGTGCCAGCACTGGGAGGGATTTTAGCACAGATACGCAGTATTTT
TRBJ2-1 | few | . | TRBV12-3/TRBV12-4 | CASSPGREQFF | TGTGCCAGCAGTCCCGGGCGTGAGCAGTTCTTC
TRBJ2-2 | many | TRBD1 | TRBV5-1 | CASSLGQGHTGELFF | TGCGCCAGCAGCTTAGGACAGGGACACACCGGGGAGCTGTTTTTT
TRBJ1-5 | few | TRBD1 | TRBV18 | CASSRDSSNQPQHF | TGTGCCAGCTCCCGGGACAGTAGCAATCAGCCCCAGCATTTT
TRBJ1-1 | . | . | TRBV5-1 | CASSLTAGYTEAFF | TGCGCCAGCAGCTTGACGGCGGGGTACACTGAAGCTTTCTTT